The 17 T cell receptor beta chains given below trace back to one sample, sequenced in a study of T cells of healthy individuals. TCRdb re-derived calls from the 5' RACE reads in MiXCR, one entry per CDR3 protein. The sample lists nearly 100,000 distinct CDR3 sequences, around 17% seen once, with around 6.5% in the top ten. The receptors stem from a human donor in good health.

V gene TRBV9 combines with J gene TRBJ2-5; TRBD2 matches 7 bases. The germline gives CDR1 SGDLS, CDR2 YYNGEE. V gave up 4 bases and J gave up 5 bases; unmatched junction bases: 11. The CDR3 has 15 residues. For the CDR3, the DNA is TGTGCCAGCAGCCCCGCCGGACTAGGTGGGGAGACCCAGTACTTC. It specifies CASSPAGLGGETQYF.

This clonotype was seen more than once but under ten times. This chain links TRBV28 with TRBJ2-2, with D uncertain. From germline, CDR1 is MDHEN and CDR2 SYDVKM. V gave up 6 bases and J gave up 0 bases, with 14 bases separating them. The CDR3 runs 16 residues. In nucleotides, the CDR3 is TGTGCCAGCAGCGCCCGGACGTTCGCGAACACCGGGGAGCTGTTTTTT. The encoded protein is CASSARTFANTGELFF. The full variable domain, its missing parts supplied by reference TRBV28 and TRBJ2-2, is DVKVTQSSRYLVKRTGEKVFLECVQDMDHENMFWYRQDPGLGLRLIYFSYDVKMKEKGDIPEGYSVSREKKERFSLILESASTNQTSMYLCASSARTFANTGELFFGEGSRLTVL.

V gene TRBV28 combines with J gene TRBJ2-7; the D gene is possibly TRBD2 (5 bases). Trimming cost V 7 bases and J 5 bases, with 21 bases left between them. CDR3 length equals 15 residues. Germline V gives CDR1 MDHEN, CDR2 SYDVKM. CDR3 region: CASTLGRAGFNEQYF. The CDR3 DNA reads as TGTGCCAGCACCCTGGGTCGGGCGGGTTTTAACGAGCAGTACTTC.

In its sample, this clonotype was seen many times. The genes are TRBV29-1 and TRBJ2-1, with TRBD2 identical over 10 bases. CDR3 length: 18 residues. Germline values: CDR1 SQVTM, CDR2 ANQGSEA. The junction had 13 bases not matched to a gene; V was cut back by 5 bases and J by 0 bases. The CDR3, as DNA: TGCAGCGTTCCTAGGGCTAGCGGGAGTTTCTACTCCTACAATGAGCAGTTCTTC. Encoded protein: CSVPRASGSFYSYNEQFF.

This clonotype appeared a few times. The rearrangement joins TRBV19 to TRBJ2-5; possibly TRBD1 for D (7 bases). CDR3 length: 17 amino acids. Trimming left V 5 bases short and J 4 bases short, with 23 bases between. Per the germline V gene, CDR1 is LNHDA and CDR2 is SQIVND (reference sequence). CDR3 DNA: TGTGCCAGTAGTCCCTACGGAAACCGACAGGGAGGAGAGACCCAGTACTTC. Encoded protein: CASSPYGNRQGGETQYF.

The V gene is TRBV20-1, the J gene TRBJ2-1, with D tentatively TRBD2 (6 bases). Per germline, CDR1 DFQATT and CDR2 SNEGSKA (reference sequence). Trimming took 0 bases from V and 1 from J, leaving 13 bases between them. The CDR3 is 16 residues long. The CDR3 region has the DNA TGCAGTGCTAGAGATAAGGCTAGCGCATCCTACAATGAGCAGTTCTTC. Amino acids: CSARDKASASYNEQFF.

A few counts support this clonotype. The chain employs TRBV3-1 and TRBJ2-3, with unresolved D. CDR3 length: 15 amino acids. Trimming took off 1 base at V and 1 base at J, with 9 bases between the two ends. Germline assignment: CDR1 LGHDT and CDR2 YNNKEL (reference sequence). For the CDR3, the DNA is TGTGCCAGCAGCCAAGTTTGGGTCGGCACAGATACGCAGTATTTT. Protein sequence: CASSQVWVGTDTQYF.

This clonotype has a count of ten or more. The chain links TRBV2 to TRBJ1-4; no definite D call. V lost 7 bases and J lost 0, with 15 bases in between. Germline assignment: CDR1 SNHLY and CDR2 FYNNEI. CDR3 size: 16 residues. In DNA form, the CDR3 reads TGTGCCAGCATGGGGTCGGGGATCGCAACTAATGAAAAACTGTTTTTT. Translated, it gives CASMGSGIATNEKLFF.

The CDR3 nucleotides are TGCAGTGCTAGAGATTTACCCAGCGGGAGAAATGAGCAGTTCTTC. As protein: CSARDLPSGRNEQFF. V gene TRBV20-1 combines with J gene TRBJ2-1; 8 bases are a match to TRBD2. Germline CDR1 reads DFQATT; CDR2 reads SNEGSKA (reference sequence). The CDR3 has 15 residues. Trimming removed 0 bases from V and 7 bases from J; junction bases left unmatched: 8.

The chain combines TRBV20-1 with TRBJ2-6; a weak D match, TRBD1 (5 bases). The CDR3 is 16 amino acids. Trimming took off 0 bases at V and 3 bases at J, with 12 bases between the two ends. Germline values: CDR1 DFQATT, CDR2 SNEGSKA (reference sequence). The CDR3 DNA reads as TGCAGTGCTAGAGATCTAGGGGCTAGTGGGGCCAACGTCCTGACTTTC. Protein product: CSARDLGASGANVLTF.

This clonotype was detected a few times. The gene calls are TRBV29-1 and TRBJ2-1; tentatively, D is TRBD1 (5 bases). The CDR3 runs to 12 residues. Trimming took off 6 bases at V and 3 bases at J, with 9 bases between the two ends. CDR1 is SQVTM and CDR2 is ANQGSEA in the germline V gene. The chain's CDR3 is CSVQDSYNEQFF. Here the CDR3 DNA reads TGCAGCGTCCAAGACAGCTACAATGAGCAGTTCTTC.

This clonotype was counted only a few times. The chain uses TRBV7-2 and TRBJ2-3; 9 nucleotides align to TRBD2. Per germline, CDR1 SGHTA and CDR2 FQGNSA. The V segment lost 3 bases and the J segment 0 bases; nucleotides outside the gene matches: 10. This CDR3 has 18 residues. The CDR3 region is CASSLRLAGPLSTDTQYF. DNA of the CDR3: TGTGCCAGCAGCTTGAGGCTAGCGGGACCGCTTAGCACAGATACGCAGTATTTT.

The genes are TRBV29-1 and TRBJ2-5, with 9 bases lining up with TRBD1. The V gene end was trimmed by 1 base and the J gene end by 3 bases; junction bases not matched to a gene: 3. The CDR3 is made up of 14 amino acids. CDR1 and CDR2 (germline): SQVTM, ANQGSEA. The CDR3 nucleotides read TGCAGCGTTGAAGCTAGGGACAGGGAAGAGACCCAGTACTTC. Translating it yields CSVEARDREETQYF.

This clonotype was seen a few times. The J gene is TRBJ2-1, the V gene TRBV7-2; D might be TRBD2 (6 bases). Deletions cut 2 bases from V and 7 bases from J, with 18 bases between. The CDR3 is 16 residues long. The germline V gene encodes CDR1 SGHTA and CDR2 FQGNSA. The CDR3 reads CASSLRGTPFRNEQFF. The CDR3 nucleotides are TGTGCCAGCAGCTTACGCGGGACCCCCTTCAGGAATGAGCAGTTCTTC.

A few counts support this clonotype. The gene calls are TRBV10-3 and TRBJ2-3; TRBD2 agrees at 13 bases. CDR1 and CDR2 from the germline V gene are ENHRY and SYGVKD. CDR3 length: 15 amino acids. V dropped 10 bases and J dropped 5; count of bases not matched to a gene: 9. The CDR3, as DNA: TGTGCCACCGGCACACTAGCGGGAGGGCGAGATACGCAGTATTTT. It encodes CATGTLAGGRDTQYF.

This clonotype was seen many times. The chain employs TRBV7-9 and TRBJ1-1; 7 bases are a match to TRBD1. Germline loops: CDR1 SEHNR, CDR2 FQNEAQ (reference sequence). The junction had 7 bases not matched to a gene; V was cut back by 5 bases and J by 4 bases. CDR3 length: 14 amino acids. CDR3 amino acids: CASSLQGGVTEAFF. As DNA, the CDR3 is TGTGCCAGCAGCCTCCAGGGGGGAGTCACTGAAGCTTTCTTT.

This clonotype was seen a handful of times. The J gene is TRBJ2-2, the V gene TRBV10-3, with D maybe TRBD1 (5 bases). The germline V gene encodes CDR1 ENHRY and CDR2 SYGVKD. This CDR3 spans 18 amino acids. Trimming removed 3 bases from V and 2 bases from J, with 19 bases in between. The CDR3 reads CAISDPKKGLGNTGELFF. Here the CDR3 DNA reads TGTGCCATCAGTGACCCTAAAAAGGGGTTGGGAAACACCGGGGAGCTGTTTTTT.